These 21 T cell receptor beta chains came from one sample sequenced in a study (dated by TCRdb to the mid-2010s). The receptor library was made with 5' RACE. Sequencing instrument: Illumina MiSeq. The public reads were run again by TCRdb, first through fastp at Q25 and then through MiXCR, and only productive beta chains were kept. Each record represents a unique CDR3 protein, reported with the most common genes and DNA among its rows. The sample includes tens of thousands of distinct CDR3 sequences, with just under 30% observed a single time. The ten most abundant clones make up 3.7% of the sample. Material for sequencing was memory CD4+ T cells sorted from a lymph node. The cell subset or site label on this specimen signifies: memory CD4+ T cells, CD4+CD45RO+CD25-. The receptors were sampled from a female donor with breast cancer.

As regards this clonotype: Germline and junction disagree at one end, which may indicate a read error. The rearrangement links TRBV7-2 to TRBJ2-1, with D maybe TRBD1 (6 bases). The germline gives CDR1 SGHTA, CDR2 FQGNSA. The CDR3 loop spans 15 amino acids. The CDR3 DNA follows: TGTGCCAGCAGCTCGAGTGGGCAGGGGTACAATGAGCAGCTCTTC. The encoded protein is CASSSSGQGYNEQLF.

The rearrangement links TRBV12-3 or TRBV12-4 to TRBJ2-2; a possible D gene is TRBD1 (6 bases). The CDR3 totals 13 residues. Trimming cost V 5 bases and J 5 bases, with 9 bases left between them. The CDR3 sequence is CASSIQGTGELFF. CDR3 nucleotides: TGTGCCAGCAGTATACAGGGAACCGGGGAGCTGTTTTTT.

The chain recombines TRBV9 with TRBJ1-6, with D tentatively TRBD1 (5 bases). The CDR3 length is 14 residues. The V gene's germline CDR1 is SGDLS and CDR2 YYNGEE. V was cut by 4 bases and J by 2 bases, with 7 bases left in between. CDR3 DNA: TGTGCCAGCAGCAGGGACCCCTATAATTCACCCCTCCACTTT. Residues: CASSRDPYNSPLHF.

The sample holds many counts of this clonotype. The chain combines TRBV4-2 with TRBJ2-2; 7 positions agree with TRBD1. The CDR3 length is 13 residues. The V segment lost 4 bases and the J segment 6 bases; nucleotides outside the gene matches: 2. Germline CDR1 is LGHNA and CDR2 is YNFKEQ. CDR3 residues: CASSPTGAGELFF. The CDR3, as DNA: TGTGCCAGCAGCCCTACAGGGGCCGGGGAGCTGTTTTTT.

The V gene is TRBV29-1, the J gene TRBJ1-3, with 9 positions matching TRBD1. Germline assignment: CDR1 SQVTM and CDR2 ANQGSEA. The CDR3 is 14 residues long. V lost 6 bases and J lost 3; bases outside the gene matches: 6. CDR3 amino acids: CSVGTGRFGNTIYF. The CDR3 nucleotides read TGCAGCGTGGGGACAGGGAGATTTGGAAACACCATATATTTT.

The chain uses TRBV29-1 and TRBJ2-7, with a tentative D call TRBD2 (7 bases). This CDR3 has 14 residues. Trimming cost V 4 bases and J 6 bases, with 19 bases left between them. The V gene's germline CDR1 is SQVTM and CDR2 ANQGSEA. The CDR3 here is CSVGEGGSSSEQYF. As DNA, the CDR3 is TGCAGCGTTGGGGAGGGGGGTAGCTCTAGCGAGCAGTACTTC.

This clonotype was found a few times. The rearrangement uses TRBV27 and TRBJ2-2, with D maybe TRBD1 (8 bases). The V gene's germline CDR1 is MNHEY and CDR2 SMNVEV (reference sequence). The CDR3 is 17 residues long. Between the trimmed V and J ends, which lost 5 bases and 6 bases, there was a span of 22 bases. CDR3 coding DNA: TGTGCCAGCAGTCCAGCCCGGACAGGGAGGGTAGCCGGGGAGCTGTTTTTT. It translates to CASSPARTGRVAGELFF.

This chain connects TRBV9 to TRBJ2-1; 7 bases line up with TRBD1. With 3 bases clipped from V and 4 bases from J, the junction kept 7 bases outside the gene matches. Germline V gene data show CDR1 as SGDLS and CDR2 as YYNGEE. This CDR3 is 15 amino acids long. CDR3 protein: CASSARTGPYNEQFF. CDR3 bases: TGTGCCAGCAGCGCCCGGACAGGACCGTACAATGAGCAGTTCTTC.

About this clonotype: At one of its ends the junction is not consistent with the germline gene, which may arise from a read error. The chain uses TRBV5-1 and TRBJ2-6, with D possibly matching TRBD2 (6 bases). The CDR3 is 19 amino acids. Germline assignment: CDR1 SGHRS and CDR2 YFSETQ. The CDR3 protein is CAGSLEFGEGGSGANVLTF. CDR3 bases: TGCGCCGGCAGCTTGGAATTCGGGGAAGGAGGGTCTGGGGCCAACGTCCTGACTTTC.

The chain couples TRBV6-5 to TRBJ2-7; unclear D gene. The CDR3 has 14 residues. The V and J ends lost 5 bases and 3 bases respectively, with 14 bases between them. Germline values: CDR1 MNHEY, CDR2 SVGAGI. The CDR3, as DNA: TGTGCCAGCAGTCGTAGTATATTAGTCTACGAGCAGTACTTC. Translating gives CASSRSILVYEQYF.

The CDR3, as DNA: TGCGCCAGCAGCCAAGAGTACAGGGGGAGCTACGAGCAGTACTTC. Its translation is CASSQEYRGSYEQYF. This rearrangement joins TRBV4-1 to TRBJ2-7; TRBD1 aligns across 8 bases. Trimming removed 0 bases from V and 3 bases from J; junction bases left unmatched: 4. CDR3 size: 15 residues. In germline, CDR1 is MGHRA, CDR2 YSYEKL.

This clonotype was seen a handful of times. This chain connects TRBV9 to TRBJ2-5; D is undetermined. The CDR3 runs to 16 residues. Germline V gives CDR1 SGDLS, CDR2 YYNGEE. Trimming removed 2 bases at V and 4 bases at J, with 18 bases between. CDR3 nucleotide sequence: TGTGCCAGCAGCGTGGATTTGCGCCGGCAAGGAGAGACCCAGTACTTC. This codes for CASSVDLRRQGETQYF.

This clonotype appeared a few times. The V call is TRBV27, the J call TRBJ1-2, with 11 bases fitting TRBD1. Germline loops: CDR1 MNHEY, CDR2 SMNVEV (reference sequence). This CDR3 is 15 amino acids long. With V trimmed by 5 bases and J by 4 bases, 6 bases remained unmatched. The CDR3 loop is CASSNGQGAAYGYTF. DNA for the CDR3: TGTGCCAGCAGTAATGGACAGGGGGCGGCCTATGGCTACACCTTC.

This chain connects TRBV20-1 to TRBJ2-6; TRBD1 is a possible D gene (6 bases). The germline V gene has CDR1 DFQATT and CDR2 SNEGSKA (reference sequence). The CDR3 length is 16 residues. The ends were cut back, 0 bases at V and 1 base at J, with 10 bases in the middle. In nucleotides, the CDR3 is TGCAGTGCTAGAGATTTTAGGGGGTCTGGGGCCAACGTCCTGACTTTC. This codes for CSARDFRGSGANVLTF.

The rearrangement uses TRBV29-1 and TRBJ1-1; TRBD1 is a possible D gene (6 bases). Deletions cut 7 bases from V and 4 bases from J, with 10 bases between. Germline V gene sequence: CDR1 SQVTM, CDR2 ANQGSEA. This CDR3 is built from 11 residues. CDR3 sequence: CSAQGTTEAFF. CDR3 coding DNA: TGCAGCGCTCAGGGGACCACTGAAGCTTTCTTT.

This chain connects TRBV27 to TRBJ2-7; 9 nucleotides line up with TRBD2. The junction had 5 bases not matched to a gene; V was cut back by 5 bases and J by 3 bases. Germline CDR1 reads MNHEY; CDR2 reads SMNVEV (reference sequence). The length of the CDR3 is 14 residues. DNA for the CDR3: TGTGCCAGCAGTCCGGGACTAGCCAGCTACGAGCAGTACTTC. Protein sequence: CASSPGLASYEQYF.

The rearrangement links TRBV5-1 to TRBJ2-1; 9 bases are a match to TRBD2. The CDR3 runs 17 residues. Germline V gene lookup returns CDR1 SGHRS and CDR2 YFSETQ. J gave up 2 bases and V 4 bases, and 10 bases lay outside the gene matches. The CDR3 nucleotides are TGCGCCAGCAGCAGTACCCCTAGCGGGATGACCTACAATGAGCAGTTCTTC. Protein product: CASSSTPSGMTYNEQFF.

This clonotype appeared a few times. V usage is TRBV20-1 and J usage is TRBJ2-4, with D possibly matching TRBD1 (5 bases). The germline V gene has CDR1 DFQATT and CDR2 SNEGSKA (reference sequence). V lost 3 bases and J 6 bases, leaving 9 bases between the germline ends. This CDR3 has 12 amino acids. The chain's CDR3 is CSARGPGNIQYF. The DNA for the CDR3 is TGCAGTGCTAGGGGGCCCGGAAACATTCAGTACTTC.

This clonotype was detected only a few times. This chain connects TRBV4-1 to TRBJ1-1; weak D call: TRBD1 (5 bases). The length of the CDR3 is 14 residues. CDR1 is MGHRA, CDR2 YSYEKL, per germline. Trimming removed 5 bases at V and 1 base at J, with 11 bases between. CDR3 bases: TGCGCCAGCAGCAAACTAGACAGGAACACTGAAGCTTTCTTT. As protein: CASSKLDRNTEAFF.

The chain joins TRBV5-1 to TRBJ2-3; TRBD1 is a possible D gene (6 bases). Germline CDR1 reads SGHRS; CDR2 reads YFSETQ. CDR3 length: 15 amino acids. V was pared by 0 bases and J by 2 bases, with 10 bases between. The CDR3 loop reads CASSLAEGHTDTQYF. CDR3 sequence (DNA): TGCGCCAGCAGCTTGGCCGAGGGACACACAGATACGCAGTATTTT. Full variable domain (missing parts from reference TRBV5-1 and TRBJ2-3): KAGVTQTPRYLIKTRGQQVTLSCSPISGHRSVSWYQQTPGQGLQFLFEYFSETQRNKGNFPGRFSGRQFSNSRSEMNVSTLELGDSALYLCASSLAEGHTDTQYFGPGTRLTVL.

This clonotype was seen a handful of times. The rearrangement links TRBV5-1 to TRBJ1-2; TRBD1 matches 8 bases. The trim removed 4 bases at V and 0 bases at J, leaving 5 bases unmatched. Looked up from germline, CDR1 is SGHRS and CDR2 is YFSETQ. This CDR3 is built from 15 residues. The CDR3 bases are TGCGCCAGCAGCAATGGACAGGGATCTAACTATGGCTACACCTTC. This translates into CASSNGQGSNYGYTF. Variable domain in full (rest from reference TRBV5-1 and TRBJ1-2): KAGVTQTPRYLIKTRGQQVTLSCSPISGHRSVSWYQQTPGQGLQFLFEYFSETQRNKGNFPGRFSGRQFSNSRSEMNVSTLELGDSALYLCASSNGQGSNYGYTFGSGTRLTVV.